The 8 T cell receptor beta chains below all came from one sample that was sequenced in a study of cytomegalovirus exposure and HLA in healthy donors. Researchers ran the PCR with 60 Vbeta and 13 Jbeta primers. Assay: immunoSEQ multiplex PCR; the TCRdb copy retains only in-frame clones and omits some. The table has 150,000 to 200,000 clones, more than 70% seen once. The sequencing input was PBMCs. The receptor set was obtained from a male donor in good health and CMV-seronegative.

This clone was detected a few times. The chain combines TRBV5-1 with TRBJ2-2; 7 bases line up with TRBD2. V lost 0 bases and J lost 1; bases outside the gene matches: 6. The CDR3 contains 17 residues. The germline V gene encodes CDR1 SGHRS and CDR2 YFSETQ. CDR3 residues: CASSLAGAGVNTGELFF. The CDR3 DNA follows: TGCGCCAGCAGCTTGGCCGGGGCGGGGGTGAACACCGGGGAGCTGTTTTTT.

The rearrangement links TRBV7-3 to TRBJ2-1, with 9 positions matching TRBD2. V dropped 5 bases and J dropped 6; count of bases not matched to a gene: 11. Germline V gives CDR1 SGHTA, CDR2 FQGTGA. The CDR3 covers 16 residues. The CDR3 sequence is CASSAPGLASPNEQFF. The CDR3 nucleotides are TGTGCCAGCAGCGCACCGGGACTAGCTTCGCCCAATGAGCAGTTCTTC.

The CDR3 is CASSVGTGNEQYF. CDR3 in DNA: TGTGCCAGCAGCGTAGGTACAGGGAACGAGCAGTACTTC. J is TRBJ2-7 and V is TRBV9; D possibly corresponds to TRBD1 (6 bases). The V gene lost 0 bases and the J gene lost 5 bases, with 9 bases spanning the gap. This CDR3 is built from 13 residues. The germline V gene encodes CDR1 SGDLS and CDR2 YYNGEE.

This clone is a singleton in its sample. The chain recombines TRBV19 with TRBJ2-1; 11 bases are shared with TRBD2. CDR1 LNHDA and CDR2 SQIVND come from the germline V gene (reference sequence). J lost 2 bases, V lost 3 bases, and 9 bases had no gene match. This CDR3 is built from 18 residues. The CDR3 nucleotides read TGTGCCAGTAGTATTAGGGGACTAGCGGTACGAACCTACAATGAGCAGTTCTTC. It encodes CASSIRGLAVRTYNEQFF.

This chain uses TRBV6-4 with TRBJ2-3, with D perhaps TRBD2 (5 bases). Trimming took off 3 bases at V and 1 base at J, with 5 bases between the two ends. Germline loops: CDR1 MRHNA, CDR2 SNTAGT. This CDR3 contains 13 residues. The CDR3 is CASSERGTDTQYF. CDR3 DNA sequence: TGTGCCAGCAGTGAGCGGGGCACAGATACGCAGTATTTT.

The chain combines TRBV28 with TRBJ1-2, with 10 bases identical to TRBD1. CDR3 length: 14 residues. V shed 8 bases and J 5 bases; nucleotides not matched to a gene: 8. Germline CDR1 MDHEN, CDR2 SYDVKM. The CDR3 coding sequence is TGTGCCAGCCGGACAGGGGGGATAAGTTATGGCTACACCTTC. It translates to CASRTGGISYGYTF.

The chain links TRBV28 to TRBJ2-3, with D perhaps matching TRBD2 (6 bases). CDR3 size: 15 residues. Trimming cost V 6 bases and J 0 bases, with 13 bases left between them. Germline CDR1 reads MDHEN; CDR2 reads SYDVKM. The CDR3 region has the DNA TGTGCCAGCAGGACGGGACTCTTAAGCACAGATACGCAGTATTTT. Its protein product is CASRTGLLSTDTQYF.

The chain employs TRBV27 and TRBJ1-6; D gene ambiguous. The CDR3 runs 16 residues. Deletions cut 4 bases from V and 8 bases from J, with 18 bases between. The germline gives CDR1 MNHEY, CDR2 SMNVEV (reference sequence). The CDR3 DNA reads TGTGCCAGCAGTTCTCTTACAGCCGGGATCCATTCACCCCTCCACTTT. Protein product: CASSSLTAGIHSPLHF.